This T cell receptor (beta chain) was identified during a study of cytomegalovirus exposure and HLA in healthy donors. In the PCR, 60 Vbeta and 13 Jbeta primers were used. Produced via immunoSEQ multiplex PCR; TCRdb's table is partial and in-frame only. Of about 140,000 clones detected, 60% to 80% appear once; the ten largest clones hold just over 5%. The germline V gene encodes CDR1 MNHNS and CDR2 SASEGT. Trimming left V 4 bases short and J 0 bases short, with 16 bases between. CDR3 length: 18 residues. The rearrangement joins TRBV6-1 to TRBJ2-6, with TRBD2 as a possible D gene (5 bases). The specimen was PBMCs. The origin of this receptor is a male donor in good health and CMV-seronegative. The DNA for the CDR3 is TGTGCCAGCAGTGCAGAAATGGGAGACATCTCTGGGGCCAACGTCCTGACTTTC. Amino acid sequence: CASSAEMGDISGANVLTF.